The TCR beta chain under discussion was sequenced for a study of beta chain features in type 1 diabetes. Study background: On cell yields, gender and age, patients and healthy donors were similar. Regarding the study as a whole: TCRB CDR3 length was moderately but significantly reduced in all four CD4+ subsets of Type 1 diabetes patients.

In this sample, this clone turned up a few times. The antigen is unknown. Trimming removed 0 bases from V and 3 bases from J, with 11 bases in between. Germline CDR1 reads MNHEY; CDR2 reads SVGAGI. The CDR3 spans 15 residues. Sorted CD4+ subsets: naive, central memory, regulatory, stem cell-like memory (CD45RO/CCR7/CD25/CD127/CD95/CD27 panel). Every bit of the isolated RNA underwent reverse transcription, so sequencing read expressed TCRB transcripts. Produced via immunoSEQ multiplex PCR; TCRdb's table is partial and in-frame only. This sample has fewer than 400,000 clones, with 7% to 9% found just once.

The chain is built from TRBV6-5 and TRBJ1-2; D perhaps matches TRBD1 (5 bases). This TCR derives from a young woman in good health. The material sequenced was central memory CD4+ T cells from blood. CDR3 region: CASSYSGGTDYGYTF. Written as DNA, the CDR3 is TGTGCCAGCAGTTACTCTGGAGGGACTGACTATGGCTACACCTTC.